One sample yielded the 30 T cell receptor beta chains listed below, sequenced in a study of blood T cell repertoires in COVID-19. Some clones are missing from TCRdb's copy, which holds only in-frame ones; the method was immunoSEQ multiplex PCR. The table lists some 270,000 clones, about nine tenths of them singletons. The sample consisted of peripheral blood. These receptor sequences come from a woman aged 55-70 years who had recovered from COVID-19.

This rearrangement joins TRBV11-3 to TRBJ2-3, with 12 bases aligning to TRBD2. The CDR3 runs to 16 residues. The junction had 5 bases not matched to a gene; V was cut back by 4 bases and J by 3 bases. CDR1 and CDR2 from the germline V gene are SGHNT and YENEEA. The CDR3 sequence is CASSSKTSGGTDTQYF. As DNA, the CDR3 is TGTGCCAGCAGCTCAAAGACTAGCGGGGGTACAGATACGCAGTATTTT.

The CDR3 DNA reads as TGTGCCAGCAGTTCCCCTGGGAGGGTTGGTTCACCCCTCCACTTT. Its protein product is CASSSPGRVGSPLHF. The chain carries TRBV5-4 and TRBJ1-6; D remains unclear. V dropped 5 bases and J dropped 9 bases, with 18 bases sitting between them. The CDR3 consists of 15 residues. Germline CDR1 reads SGHNT; CDR2 reads YYREEE (reference sequence).

The V and J genes are TRBV19 and TRBJ1-5; 8 bases match TRBD1. CDR3 size: 17 residues. Germline V gives CDR1 LNHDA, CDR2 SQIVND (reference sequence). The trim removed 6 bases at V and 1 base at J, leaving 11 bases unmatched. CDR3 in amino acids: CASRNFWTGQSNQPQHF. The CDR3 bases are TGTGCCAGTAGAAATTTCTGGACAGGGCAGAGCAATCAGCCCCAGCATTTT.

V gene TRBV28 combines with J gene TRBJ1-3, with TRBD1 identical over 7 bases. This CDR3 comprises 16 residues. The V gene's germline CDR1 is MDHEN and CDR2 SYDVKM. The J segment lost 0 bases and the V segment lost 3 bases, leaving 5 bases of the junction unmatched. The CDR3 DNA follows: TGTGCCAGCAGTTTGCCAGGGGGTTTCTCTGGAAACACCATATATTTT. Translated: CASSLPGGFSGNTIYF.

This chain links TRBV6-5 with TRBJ1-2; 10 bases map to TRBD1. Germline V lookup: CDR1 MNHEY, CDR2 SVGAGI. This CDR3 contains 13 residues. The V gene end was trimmed by 8 bases and the J gene end by 6 bases; junction bases not matched to a gene: 6. The CDR3 sequence: CASRSGTGDGYTF. The DNA of the CDR3 is TGTGCCAGCCGCTCGGGGACAGGGGATGGCTACACCTTC.

The V call is TRBV6-6, the J call TRBJ1-5; possible D gene TRBD1, 6 bases. Germline values: CDR1 MNHNY, CDR2 SVGAGI (reference sequence). The V end was cut by 6 bases, the J end by 5 bases, with 11 bases between. The CDR3 consists of 13 residues. The CDR3 region is CASSRDNYQPQHF. CDR3 nucleotides: TGTGCCAGCAGCCGGGACAACTATCAGCCCCAGCATTTT.

This sequence joins TRBV7-2 and TRBJ1-5, with a tentative D call TRBD1 (5 bases). Germline V CDR1 and CDR2: SGHTA, FQGNSA. CDR3 length: 15 residues. V was clipped by 2 bases and J by 0 bases, with 8 bases between them. For the CDR3, the DNA is TGTGCCAGCAGCTTATGGACAAATAGCAATCAGCCCCAGCATTTT. It yields the protein CASSLWTNSNQPQHF.

This clone was found once. The chain uses TRBV6-5 and TRBJ2-7, with TRBD1 as a possible D gene (5 bases). The germline V gene has CDR1 MNHEY and CDR2 SVGAGI. V dropped 6 bases and J dropped 2 bases, with 17 bases sitting between them. The CDR3 runs 15 residues. CDR3 nucleotides: TGTGCCAGCAGCTTCGGACATCCCTCCACCTACGAGCAGTACTTC. It translates to CASSFGHPSTYEQYF.

The V and J genes are TRBV28 and TRBJ1-1; D not certain. The V and J ends lost 6 bases and 7 bases respectively, with 24 bases between them. Germline CDR1 is MDHEN and CDR2 is SYDVKM. The length of the CDR3 is 16 residues. CDR3 DNA: TGTGCCAGCAGGCCTCCCCGGACTATCCGCAGCGGTGAAGCTTTCTTT. This sequence encodes CASRPPRTIRSGEAFF.

The chain carries TRBV7-3 and TRBJ2-7; D is unclear. The CDR3 runs to 13 residues. Trimming removed 4 bases at V and 2 bases at J, with 9 bases between. Germline loops: CDR1 SGHTA, CDR2 FQGTGA. The CDR3 protein is CASSYGRAYEQYF. In DNA, the CDR3 is TGTGCCAGCAGCTACGGTAGAGCCTACGAGCAGTACTTC.

A single count supports this clone. The chain recombines TRBV7-2 with TRBJ2-7; 11 positions agree with TRBD2. The germline V gene encodes CDR1 SGHTA and CDR2 FQGNSA. CDR3 size: 16 residues. Trimming cost V 5 bases and J 1 base; bases outside gene matches: 7. The chain's CDR3 is CASSHPLAGGSYEQYF. DNA of the CDR3: TGTGCCAGCAGCCACCCATTAGCGGGGGGGTCCTACGAGCAGTACTTC.

This chain uses TRBV9 with TRBJ1-3; possible D gene TRBD1, 6 bases. The CDR3 sequence is 13 residues long. Germline lookup yields CDR1 SGDLS and CDR2 YYNGEE. Trimming pared 7 bases from V and 4 bases from J, leaving 12 bases between. DNA of the CDR3: TGTGCCAGCGGAACAGGGACCGGAAACACCATATATTTT. Its protein product is CASGTGTGNTIYF. Filled out from reference TRBV9 and TRBJ1-3, the complete variable domain reads DSGVTQTPKHLITATGQRVTLRCSPRSGDLSVYWYQQSLDQGLQFLIQYYNGEERAKGNILERFSAQQFPDLHSELNLSSLELGDSALYFCASGTGTGNTIYFGEGSWLTVV.

This clone was recorded only once. V gene TRBV2 combines with J gene TRBJ2-7; 7 nucleotides line up with TRBD2. The germline CDR1 and CDR2 sequences are SNHLY and FYNNEI. V shed 8 bases, J shed 7 bases, and the junction held 11 bases outside the gene matches. The CDR3 runs to 13 residues. The CDR3 nucleotides read TGTGCCAGCCATCAGGGACCGGGGGGAGAGCAGTACTTC. Its protein product is CASHQGPGGEQYF.

The chain carries TRBV6-4 and TRBJ2-1; 11 bases match TRBD2. CDR3 size: 16 residues. V lost 6 bases and J lost 2; bases outside the gene matches: 6. Germline V gives CDR1 MRHNA, CDR2 SNTAGT. The CDR3 coding sequence is TGTGCCAGCAGCGAAGGTAGCGGGGGGGCCTACAATGAGCAGTTCTTC. Its translation is CASSEGSGGAYNEQFF.

This chain links TRBV9 with TRBJ2-2; TRBD1 agrees at 11 bases. CDR3 length: 16 residues. Germline lookup yields CDR1 SGDLS and CDR2 YYNGEE. V was clipped by 3 bases and J by 4 bases; unmatched bases: 5. In DNA form, the CDR3 reads TGTGCCAGCAGCGCCTGGACAGGGGGCCCCACCGGGGAGCTGTTTTTT. Translating it yields CASSAWTGGPTGELFF.

This clone was recorded only once. This chain joins TRBV6-6 and TRBJ2-1, with D possibly being TRBD2 (6 bases). Germline V CDR1 and CDR2: MNHNY, SVGAGI (reference sequence). The length of the CDR3 is 15 residues. Trimming removed 8 bases at V and 3 bases at J, with 17 bases between. CDR3 DNA: TGTGCCAGCTCTTGGGGAGGCCTTAACTACAATGAGCAGTTCTTC. Protein sequence: CASSWGGLNYNEQFF.

The V and J genes are TRBV4-3 and TRBJ2-5, with no clear D. Per germline, CDR1 LGHNA and CDR2 YSLEER. The ends were cut back, 2 bases at V and 3 bases at J, with 10 bases in the middle. The CDR3 totals 14 residues. The CDR3 spells CASSQLHGEETQYF. The CDR3 DNA reads as TGCGCCAGCAGCCAATTACATGGAGAAGAGACCCAGTACTTC.

The chain couples TRBV2 to TRBJ2-3, with TRBD2 as a possible D gene (5 bases). This CDR3 is built from 13 residues. Germline V gene lookup returns CDR1 SNHLY and CDR2 FYNNEI. The ends were cut back, 7 bases at V and 2 bases at J, with 10 bases in the middle. The CDR3 loop is CASKWGDTDTQYF. The DNA for the CDR3 is TGTGCCAGCAAATGGGGAGACACAGATACGCAGTATTTT.

Note on this clone: Other DNA sequences of this sample code for an identical CDR3. This chain joins TRBV5-1 and TRBJ2-2; D is perhaps TRBD1 (5 bases). The CDR3 has 14 amino acids. V lost 0 bases and J lost 4, with 7 bases in between. Looked up from germline, CDR1 is SGHRS and CDR2 is YFSETQ. The CDR3 DNA reads TGCGCCAGCAGCTTGGGACAGAGCACCGGGGAGCTGTTTTTT. This sequence encodes CASSLGQSTGELFF. The variable domain in full, with the rest retrieved from reference TRBV5-1 and TRBJ2-2, is KAGVTQTPRYLIKTRGQQVTLSCSPISGHRSVSWYQQTPGQGLQFLFEYFSETQRNKGNFPGRFSGRQFSNSRSEMNVSTLELGDSALYLCASSLGQSTGELFFGEGSRLTVL.

The J gene is TRBJ2-2, the V gene TRBV5-5, with 10 positions matching TRBD1. Unmatched junction bases numbered 5, after V lost 3 bases and J lost 3 bases. In germline, CDR1 is SGHKS, CDR2 YYEKEE (reference sequence). The CDR3 has 16 amino acids. CDR3 region: CASSSDRGPDTGELFF. CDR3 bases: TGTGCCAGCAGCTCCGACAGGGGGCCGGACACCGGGGAGCTGTTTTTT.

The chain links TRBV30 to TRBJ1-1; D is possibly TRBD1 (5 bases). The CDR3 has 13 amino acids. CDR1 GTSNPN and CDR2 SVGIG come from the germline V gene (reference sequence). V was clipped by 2 bases and J by 11 bases, with 18 bases between them. Written as DNA, the CDR3 is TGTGCCTGGAGTTCCGGGACTGCCCTTGGTGCTTTCTTT. Residues: CAWSSGTALGAFF. The whole variable domain, filled in from reference TRBV30 and TRBJ1-1, reads SQTIHQWPATLVQPVGSPLSLECTVEGTSNPNLYWYRQAAGRGLQLLFYSVGIGQISSEVPQNLSASRPQDRQFILSSKKLLLSDSGFYLCAWSSGTALGAFFGQGTRLTVV.

V usage is TRBV10-1 and J usage is TRBJ2-1, with 7 nucleotides matching TRBD1. CDR1 and CDR2 (germline): WNHNN, SYGVQD (reference sequence). V gave up 6 bases and J gave up 7 bases; unmatched junction bases: 18. This CDR3 is 17 amino acids long. As DNA, the CDR3 is TGCGCCAGCAGCCCCGGGCTCTGGGACAGTTTTTTGAATGAGCAGTTCTTC. Translation: CASSPGLWDSFLNEQFF.

The rearrangement uses TRBV7-2 and TRBJ2-7; 7 bases are a match to TRBD1. The V gene's germline CDR1 is SGHTA and CDR2 FQGNSA. Trimming at V came to 5 bases and at J to 0 bases, leaving 7 bases not matched to a gene. This CDR3 contains 15 residues. The CDR3 DNA reads TGTGCCAGCAGCGTCCGGGGACAGAGCTCCTACGAGCAGTACTTC. Encoded protein: CASSVRGQSSYEQYF. Looking up the rest from reference TRBV7-2 and TRBJ2-7 gives the full variable domain: GAGVSQSPSNKVTEKGKDVELRCDPISGHTALYWYRQSLGQGLEFLIYFQGNSAPDKSGLPSDRFSAERTGGSVSTLTIQRTQQEDSAVYLCASSVRGQSSYEQYFGPGTRLTVT.

The CDR3 DNA sequence: TGTGCCAGCAGCTTGGACGGGTCAACAATGAACACTGAAGCTTTCTTT. Translated, it gives CASSLDGSTMNTEAFF. V gene TRBV5-4 combines with J gene TRBJ1-1, with D unresolved. This CDR3 is 16 amino acids long. V lost 0 bases to trimming and J lost 0 bases, with 12 bases between them. Germline V lookup: CDR1 SGHNT, CDR2 YYREEE (reference sequence).

Comments on this clone: The sample has other DNA sequences that encode this CDR3 too. V gene TRBV4-1 combines with J gene TRBJ1-2, with 10 positions matching TRBD1. This CDR3 is 14 amino acids long. The V segment lost 4 bases and the J segment 4 bases; nucleotides outside the gene matches: 3. Germline CDR1 reads MGHRA; CDR2 reads YSYEKL. CDR3 nucleotide sequence: TGCGCCAGCAGCCCCGGACAGGGGGGCTATGGCTACACCTTC. Its protein is CASSPGQGGYGYTF.

V gene TRBV7-8 combines with J gene TRBJ1-2, with D possibly being TRBD1 (5 bases). The germline V gene encodes CDR1 SGHVS and CDR2 FQNEAQ. V lost 7 bases and J lost 8, with 20 bases in between. The CDR3 contains 14 residues. This chain's CDR3 is CASTNWVGGNGYTF. The CDR3 nucleotides read TGTGCCAGCACCAATTGGGTGGGGGGAAACGGCTACACCTTC. Full variable domain (rest looked up from reference TRBV7-8 and TRBJ1-2): GAGVSQSPRYKVAKRGQDVALRCDPISGHVSLFWYQQALGQGPEFLTYFQNEAQLDKSGLPSDRFFAERPEGSVSTLKIQRTQQEDSAVYLCASTNWVGGNGYTFGSGTRLTVV.

With regard to this clone: Germline and junction disagree at one end, which may indicate a read error. The rearrangement links TRBV7-7 to TRBJ2-1, with 8 bases fitting TRBD2. Germline lookup yields CDR1 SSHAT and CDR2 FNYEAQ (reference sequence). The length of the CDR3 is 15 residues. The DNA for the CDR3 is TGTGCTAGCAGCTTAGGACCGGGGGGGCCCTATGAGCAGTTCTTC. Protein sequence: CASSLGPGGPYEQFF. Variable domain in full (rest from reference TRBV7-7 and TRBJ2-1): GAGVSQSPRYKVTKRGQDVTLRCDPISSHATLYWYQQALGQGPEFLTYFNYEAQPDKSGLPSDRFSAERPEGSISTLTIQRTEQRDSAMYRCASSLGPGGPYEQFFGPGTRLTVL.

The chain employs TRBV10-3 and TRBJ2-3; 8 positions match TRBD2. CDR3 length: 17 amino acids. The V gene's germline CDR1 is ENHRY and CDR2 SYGVKD. J was trimmed by 3 bases and V by 1 base; bases with no gene match: 9. CDR3 DNA: TGTGCCATCAGTGAGTTGAGGGGTAGCGGGGTTACAGATACGCAGTATTTT. Translated: CAISELRGSGVTDTQYF.

This clone was seen once. The rearrangement links TRBV19 to TRBJ1-4, with 7 nucleotides matching TRBD1. The J segment lost 7 bases and the V segment lost 4 bases, leaving 6 bases of the junction unmatched. The CDR3 consists of 14 residues. Germline CDR1 reads LNHDA; CDR2 reads SQIVND (reference sequence). CDR3 protein: CASSTDRQGEKLFF. CDR3 nucleotides: TGTGCCAGTAGTACCGACAGACAGGGTGAAAAACTGTTTTTT. The variable domain in full, with the rest retrieved from reference TRBV19 and TRBJ1-4, is DGGITQSPKYLFRKEGQNVTLSCEQNLNHDAMYWYRQDPGQGLRLIYYSQIVNDFQKGDIAEGYSVSREKKESFPLTVTSAQKNPTAFYLCASSTDRQGEKLFFGSGTQLSVL.

CDR3: CASSFYQTGMANEKLFF. The CDR3 DNA follows: TGTGCCAGCAGTTTCTATCAAACAGGGATGGCTAATGAAAAACTGTTTTTT. This chain links TRBV28 with TRBJ1-4, with TRBD1 as a possible D gene (6 bases). The V end lost 3 bases, the J end lost 3 bases, and 17 bases lay between the germline ends. The CDR3 length is 17 residues. The germline CDR1 and CDR2 sequences are MDHEN and SYDVKM.